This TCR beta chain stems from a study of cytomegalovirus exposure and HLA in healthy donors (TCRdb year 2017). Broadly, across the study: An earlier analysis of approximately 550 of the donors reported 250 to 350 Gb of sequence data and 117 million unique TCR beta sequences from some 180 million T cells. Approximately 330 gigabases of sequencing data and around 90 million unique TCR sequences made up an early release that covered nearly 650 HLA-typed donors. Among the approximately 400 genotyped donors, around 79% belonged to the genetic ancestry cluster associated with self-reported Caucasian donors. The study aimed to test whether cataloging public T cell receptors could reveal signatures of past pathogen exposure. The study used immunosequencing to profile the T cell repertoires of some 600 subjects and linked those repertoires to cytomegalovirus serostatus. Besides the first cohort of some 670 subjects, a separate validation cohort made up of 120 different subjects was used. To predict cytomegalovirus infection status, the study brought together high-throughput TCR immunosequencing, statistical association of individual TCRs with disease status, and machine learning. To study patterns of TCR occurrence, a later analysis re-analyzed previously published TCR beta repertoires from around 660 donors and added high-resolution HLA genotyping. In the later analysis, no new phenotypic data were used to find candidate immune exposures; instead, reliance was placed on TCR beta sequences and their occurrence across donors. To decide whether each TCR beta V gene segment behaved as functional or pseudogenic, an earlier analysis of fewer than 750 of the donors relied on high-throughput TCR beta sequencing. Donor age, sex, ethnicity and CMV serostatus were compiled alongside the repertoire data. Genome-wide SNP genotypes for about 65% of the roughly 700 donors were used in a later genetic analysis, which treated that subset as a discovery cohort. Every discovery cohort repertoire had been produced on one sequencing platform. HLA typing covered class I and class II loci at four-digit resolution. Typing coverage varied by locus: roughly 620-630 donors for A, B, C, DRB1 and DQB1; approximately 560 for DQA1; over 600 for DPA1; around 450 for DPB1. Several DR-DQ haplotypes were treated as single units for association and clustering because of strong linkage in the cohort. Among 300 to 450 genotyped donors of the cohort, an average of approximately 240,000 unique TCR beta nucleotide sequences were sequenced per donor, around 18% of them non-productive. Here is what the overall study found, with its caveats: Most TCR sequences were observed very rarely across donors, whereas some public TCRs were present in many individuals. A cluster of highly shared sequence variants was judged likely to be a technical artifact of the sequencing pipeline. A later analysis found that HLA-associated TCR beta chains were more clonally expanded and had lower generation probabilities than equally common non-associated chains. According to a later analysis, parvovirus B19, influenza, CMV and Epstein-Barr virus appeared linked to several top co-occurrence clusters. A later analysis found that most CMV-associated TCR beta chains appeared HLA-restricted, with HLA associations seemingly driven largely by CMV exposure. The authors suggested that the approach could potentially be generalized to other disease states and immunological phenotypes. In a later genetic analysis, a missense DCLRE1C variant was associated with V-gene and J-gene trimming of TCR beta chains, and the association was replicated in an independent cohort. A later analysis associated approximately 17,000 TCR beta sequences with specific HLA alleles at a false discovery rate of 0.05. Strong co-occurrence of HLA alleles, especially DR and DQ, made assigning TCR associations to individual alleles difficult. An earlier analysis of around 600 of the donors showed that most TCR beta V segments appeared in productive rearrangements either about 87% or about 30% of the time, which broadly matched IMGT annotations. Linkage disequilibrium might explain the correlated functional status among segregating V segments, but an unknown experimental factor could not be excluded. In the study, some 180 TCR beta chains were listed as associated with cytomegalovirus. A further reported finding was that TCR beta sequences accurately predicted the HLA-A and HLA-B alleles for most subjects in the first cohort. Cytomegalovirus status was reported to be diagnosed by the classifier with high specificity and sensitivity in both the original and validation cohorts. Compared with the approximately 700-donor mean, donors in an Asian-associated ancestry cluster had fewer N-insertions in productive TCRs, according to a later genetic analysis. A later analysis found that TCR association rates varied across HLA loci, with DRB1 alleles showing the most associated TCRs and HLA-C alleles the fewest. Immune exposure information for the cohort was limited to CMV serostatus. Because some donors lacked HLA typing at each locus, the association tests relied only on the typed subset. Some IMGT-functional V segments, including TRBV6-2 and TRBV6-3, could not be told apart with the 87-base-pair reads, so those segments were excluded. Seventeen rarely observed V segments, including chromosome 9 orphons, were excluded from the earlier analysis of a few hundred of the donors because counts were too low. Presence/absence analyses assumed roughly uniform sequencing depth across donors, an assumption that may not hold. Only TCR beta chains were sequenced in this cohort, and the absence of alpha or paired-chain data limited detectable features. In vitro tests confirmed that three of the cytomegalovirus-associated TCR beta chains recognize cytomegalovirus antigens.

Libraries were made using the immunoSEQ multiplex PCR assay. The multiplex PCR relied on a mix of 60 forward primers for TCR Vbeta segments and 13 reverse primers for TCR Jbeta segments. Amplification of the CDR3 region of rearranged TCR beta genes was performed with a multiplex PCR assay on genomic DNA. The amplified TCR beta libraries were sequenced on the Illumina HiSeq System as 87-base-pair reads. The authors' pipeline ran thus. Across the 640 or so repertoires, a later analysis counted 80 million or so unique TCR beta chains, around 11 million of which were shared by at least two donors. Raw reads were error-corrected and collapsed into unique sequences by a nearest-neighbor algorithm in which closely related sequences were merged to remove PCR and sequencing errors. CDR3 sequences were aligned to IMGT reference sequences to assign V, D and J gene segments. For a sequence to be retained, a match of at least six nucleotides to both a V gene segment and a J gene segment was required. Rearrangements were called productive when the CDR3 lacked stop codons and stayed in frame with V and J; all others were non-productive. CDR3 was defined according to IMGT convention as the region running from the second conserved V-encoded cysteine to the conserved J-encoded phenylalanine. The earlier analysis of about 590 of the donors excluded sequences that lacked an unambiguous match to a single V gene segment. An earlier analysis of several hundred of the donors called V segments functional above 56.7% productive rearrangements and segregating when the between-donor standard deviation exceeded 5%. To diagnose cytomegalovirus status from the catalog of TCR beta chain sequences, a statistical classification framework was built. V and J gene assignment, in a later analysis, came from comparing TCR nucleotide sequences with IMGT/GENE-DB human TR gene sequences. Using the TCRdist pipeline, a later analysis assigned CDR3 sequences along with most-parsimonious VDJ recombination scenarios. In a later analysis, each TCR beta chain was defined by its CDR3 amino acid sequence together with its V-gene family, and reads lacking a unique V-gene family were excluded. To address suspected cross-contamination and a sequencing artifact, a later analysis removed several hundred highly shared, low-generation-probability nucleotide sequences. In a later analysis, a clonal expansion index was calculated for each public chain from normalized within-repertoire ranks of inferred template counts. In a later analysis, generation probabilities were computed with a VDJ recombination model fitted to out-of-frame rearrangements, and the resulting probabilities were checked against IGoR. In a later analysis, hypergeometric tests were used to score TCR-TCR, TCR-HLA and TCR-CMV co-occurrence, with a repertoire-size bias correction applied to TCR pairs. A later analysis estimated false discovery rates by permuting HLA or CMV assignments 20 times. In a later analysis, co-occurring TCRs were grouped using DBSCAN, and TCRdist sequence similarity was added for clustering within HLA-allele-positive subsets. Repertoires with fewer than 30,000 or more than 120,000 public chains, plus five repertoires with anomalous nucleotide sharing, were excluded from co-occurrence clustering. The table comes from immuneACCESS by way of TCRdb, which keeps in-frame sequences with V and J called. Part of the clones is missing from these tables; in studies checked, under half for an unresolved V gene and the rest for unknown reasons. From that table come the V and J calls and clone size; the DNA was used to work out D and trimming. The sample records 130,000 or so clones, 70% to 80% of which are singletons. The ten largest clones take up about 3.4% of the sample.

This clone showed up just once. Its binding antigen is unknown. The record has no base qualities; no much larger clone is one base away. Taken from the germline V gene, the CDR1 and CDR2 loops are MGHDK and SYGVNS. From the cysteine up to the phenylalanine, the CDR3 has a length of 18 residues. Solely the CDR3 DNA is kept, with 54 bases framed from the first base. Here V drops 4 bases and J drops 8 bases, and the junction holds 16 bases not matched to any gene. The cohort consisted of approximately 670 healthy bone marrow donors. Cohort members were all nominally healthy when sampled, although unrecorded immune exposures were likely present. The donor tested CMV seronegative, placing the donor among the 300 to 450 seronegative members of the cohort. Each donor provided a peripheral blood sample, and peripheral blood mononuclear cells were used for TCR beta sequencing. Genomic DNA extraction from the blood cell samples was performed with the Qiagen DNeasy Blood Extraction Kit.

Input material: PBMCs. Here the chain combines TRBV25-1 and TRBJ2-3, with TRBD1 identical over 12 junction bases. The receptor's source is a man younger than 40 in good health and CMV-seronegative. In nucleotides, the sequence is TGTGCCAGCAGTGCCCTTCCCGGGACAGGGGGCGCCTCCGTTACGCAGTATTTT. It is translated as CASSALPGTGGASVTQYF. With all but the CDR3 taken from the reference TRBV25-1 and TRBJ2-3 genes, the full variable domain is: EADIYQTPRYLVIGTGKKITLECSQTMGHDKMYWYQQDPGMELHLIHYSYGVNSTEKGDLSSESTVSRIRTEHFPLTLESARPSHTSQYLCASSALPGTGGASVTQYFGPGTRLTVL.